The subject of this entry is one T cell receptor beta chain. Its cognate antigen is unknown. This sample was taken from a study of identifying expanded T cells in peripheral blood. Broader study findings: Variance in clone template counts between approximately two-week samples significantly increased with total template count across all healthy donors.

Germline-derived CDR1 and CDR2 are SNHLY and FYNNEI. The V gene lost 8 bases and the J gene lost 0 bases, with 16 bases spanning the gap. This CDR3 is built from 15 residues. Measured with immunoSEQ multiplex PCR; TCRdb has only the in-frame clones, and not every one. This table holds some 81,000 clones, roughly 81% found once. Healthy donors had no documented immune events, such as infections, while sampled. The source material was blood. The source of this sequence is a person aged 18 to 75 in good health. The rearrangement links TRBV2 to TRBJ1-2; D not resolved. As DNA, the CDR3 is TGTGCCAGCTCCTTTGGGAGCGGTCCTAACTATGGCTACACCTTC. Its translation is CASSFGSGPNYGYTF.